One sample yielded the 27 T cell receptor beta chains listed below, sequenced in a study of human T cells and chemical hapten exposure. The time point denotes: patch test 3, about 24 weeks after DPC sensitization. Treatment here: therapeutic diphenylcyclopropenone sensitization with weekly scalp DPC. It was unfractionated whole blood from which total RNA was extracted. TCRdb passed the RACE reads through MiXCR, listing each CDR3 protein once. The sample has fewer than 50,000 distinct CDR3 sequences, 8% to 9.5% seen once; the top ten hold roughly 27%. The starting material was whole blood, obtained in connection with sensitization to the hapten diphenylcyclopropenone (DPC). The receptors originated from a man aged 45 to 65 with alopecia areata. Some clones in this sample may be carry-over from other donors' samples.

This clonotype was seen many times. V gene TRBV10-2 combines with J gene TRBJ2-1, with D possibly being TRBD1 or TRBD2 (5 bases each). There are 15 residues in the CDR3. CDR1 is WSHSY and CDR2 is SAAADI in the germline V gene. V was shortened by 6 bases and J by 0 bases, with 12 bases between the two germline ends. The CDR3 here is CASRQAGSSYNEQFF. The DNA of the CDR3 is TGCGCCAGCAGACAGGCAGGGAGCTCCTACAATGAGCAGTTCTTC.

This clonotype was counted many times. The chain joins TRBV7-9 to TRBJ2-1; 8 bases map to TRBD2. Germline CDR1 and CDR2: SEHNR and FQNEAQ (reference sequence). The J segment lost 3 bases and the V segment lost 5 bases, leaving 12 bases of the junction unmatched. This CDR3 region has 17 residues. The CDR3 nucleotides read TGTGCCAGCAGCCCGAGTAGGGAGCGGGAGAACTACAATGAGCAGTTCTTC. Encoded protein: CASSPSRERENYNEQFF.

Only a few counts were recorded for this clonotype. This rearrangement joins TRBV29-1 to TRBJ2-7; perhaps TRBD2 as D (7 bases). Germline loops: CDR1 SQVTM, CDR2 ANQGSEA. The CDR3 is 15 amino acids. The V gene lost 7 bases and the J gene lost 11 bases, with 30 bases spanning the gap. The CDR3 sequence: CSGGGARIIPRAEYF. The DNA for the CDR3 is TGCAGCGGTGGGGGGGCTCGGATTATACCACGGGCAGAGTACTTC.

The rearrangement links TRBV27 to TRBJ1-6; D remains unclear. Germline CDR1 reads MNHEY; CDR2 reads SMNVEV (reference sequence). Trimming pared 6 bases from V and 2 bases from J, leaving 8 bases between. CDR3 length equals 14 residues. The CDR3 coding sequence is TGTGCCAGCAGCGACCGCCCCTATAATTCACCCCTCCACTTT. Translating it yields CASSDRPYNSPLHF.

This clonotype has a count of ten or more. For the CDR3, the DNA is TGCGCCAGGCGCCAAGAGACCCAGTACTTC. Its translation is CARRQETQYF. V gene TRBV23-1 combines with J gene TRBJ2-5; no definite D call. TRBV23-1 is annotated as an ORF whose role is uncertain. The CDR3 is 10 amino acids. Trimming shortened V by 9 bases and J by 1 base, and 3 bases separated the two germline ends.

Worth noting for this clonotype: This may arise from a read error, as a much more abundant clone is one base away. CDR3 nucleotide sequence: TGTGCCACCCAGCCCCGGGACTCCCACCTGGAGCAGTACTTC. Amino acids: CATQPRDSHLEQYF. The genes are TRBV28 and TRBJ2-7; tentatively, D is TRBD2 (6 bases). The CDR3 consists of 14 residues. Trimming removed 10 bases at V and 7 bases at J, with 23 bases between. CDR1 is MDHEN, CDR2 SYDVKM, per germline.

The chain is built from TRBV2 and TRBJ2-2; 9 bases fit TRBD2. The V segment lost 3 bases and the J segment 5 bases; nucleotides outside the gene matches: 13. Looked up from germline, CDR1 is SNHLY and CDR2 is FYNNEI. This CDR3 is 18 amino acids long. CDR3 loop: CASSDRASGTLRTGELFF. The CDR3 DNA reads as TGTGCCAGCAGTGACCGCGCTAGCGGGACGCTGAGAACCGGGGAGCTGTTTTTT.

By frequency in the sample, this clonotype is medium-sized. The V gene is TRBV7-2, the J gene TRBJ2-1; D possibly corresponds to TRBD1 (5 bases). CDR1 is SGHTA, CDR2 FQGNSA, per germline. Deletions cut 5 bases from V and 2 bases from J, with 10 bases between. The CDR3 totals 14 residues. The CDR3 coding sequence is TGTGCCAGCAGCCCGATGGGGCCCTACAATGAGCAGTTCTTC. Residues: CASSPMGPYNEQFF.

In its sample, this clonotype was seen a few times. The chain is built from TRBV7-9 and TRBJ2-5, with D perhaps being TRBD1 or TRBD2 (7 bases each). Germline V gives CDR1 SEHNR, CDR2 FQNEAQ (reference sequence). V was trimmed by 6 bases and J by 1 base, leaving 15 bases between them. The CDR3 runs to 15 residues. Written as DNA, the CDR3 is TGTGCCAGCAGTCCAGGGGGGGGACGCCAAGAGACCCAGTACTTC. This gives the protein CASSPGGGRQETQYF.

This clonotype was observed many times. The chain is built from TRBV9 and TRBJ2-5; TRBD1 might be the D (6 bases). Germline V gene sequence: CDR1 SGDLS, CDR2 YYNGEE. V dropped 0 bases and J dropped 5 bases, with 14 bases sitting between them. This CDR3 is built from 15 residues. Written as DNA, the CDR3 is TGTGCCAGCAGCGTAGAACAGCCTAGGGGGGAGACCCAGTACTTC. Encoded protein: CASSVEQPRGETQYF.

At least ten counts were recorded for this clonotype. The rearrangement uses TRBV7-8 and TRBJ1-1; D not certain. Trimming cost V 5 bases and J 1 base, with 17 bases left between them. Germline V gives CDR1 SGHVS, CDR2 FQNEAQ. CDR3 length equals 16 residues. Here the CDR3 reads CASSPLIGVSNTEAFF. DNA of the CDR3: TGTGCCAGCAGCCCCCTTATTGGGGTTTCGAACACTGAAGCTTTCTTT.

This clonotype has more than one count but fewer than ten. The chain combines TRBV7-9 with TRBJ2-5; TRBD1 matches at 9 bases. The CDR3 spans 15 residues. With V trimmed by 5 bases and J by 2 bases, 6 bases remained unmatched. The germline V gene has CDR1 SEHNR and CDR2 FQNEAQ (reference sequence). DNA of the CDR3: TGTGCCAGCAGCAAACCCGGACAGGGGCAAGAGACCCAGTACTTC. Translated: CASSKPGQGQETQYF.

This clonotype was observed a handful of times. The chain uses TRBV7-9 and TRBJ1-4; 7 bases agree with TRBD1. V trimming: 5 bases; J trimming: 6 bases; junction bases outside the gene matches: 9. Per the germline V gene, CDR1 is SEHNR and CDR2 is FQNEAQ (reference sequence). The CDR3 has 15 amino acids. The CDR3: CASSPFRDSYEKLFF. DNA for the CDR3: TGTGCCAGCAGCCCCTTCCGGGACAGTTATGAAAAACTGTTTTTT.

This clonotype was detected many times. The chain uses TRBV7-2 and TRBJ2-5, with 12 bases identical to TRBD2. V was pared by 1 base and J by 6 bases, with 9 bases of the junction left unmatched. Germline V gene sequence: CDR1 SGHTA, CDR2 FQGNSA. The CDR3 contains 17 residues. The CDR3 loop reads CASSLVSGGLAGQTQYF. The CDR3 DNA reads as TGTGCCAGCAGCTTAGTTTCGGGGGGACTAGCGGGTCAGACCCAGTACTTC.

This clonotype was counted many times. The V and J genes are TRBV20-1 and TRBJ1-5, with D unclear. This CDR3 has 15 amino acids. V was cut by 5 bases and J by 7 bases, with 21 bases left in between. Germline V gene sequence: CDR1 DFQATT, CDR2 SNEGSKA (reference sequence). In DNA, the CDR3 is TGCAGTGCTCCCCCCACGGGGAGAAAGGAGCAGCCCCAGCATTTT. Residues: CSAPPTGRKEQPQHF.

This clonotype was detected many times. The chain joins TRBV9 to TRBJ2-7, with no clear D. Germline V CDR1 and CDR2: SGDLS, YYNGEE. The CDR3 is made up of 14 amino acids. V was clipped by 0 bases and J by 1 base, with 8 bases between them. For the CDR3, the DNA is TGTGCCAGCAGCGTAGGCCCAGGATCCTACGAGCAGTACTTC. Protein product: CASSVGPGSYEQYF.

By sample share, this clonotype is medium-sized. The rearrangement links TRBV11-3 to TRBJ2-1; TRBD1 or TRBD2 may be the D gene (5 bases each). The CDR3 consists of 13 residues. CDR1 SGHNT and CDR2 YENEEA come from the germline V gene. V was cut by 3 bases and J by 5 bases, with 8 bases left in between. CDR3: CASSLGVHNEQFF. CDR3 in DNA: TGTGCCAGCAGCTTGGGGGTGCACAATGAGCAGTTCTTC.

As concerns this clonotype: At one end the junction does not follow the germline gene, possibly because of a read error. This sequence joins TRBV29-1 and TRBJ2-3; D assignment may be TRBD1 or TRBD2 (5 bases each). The CDR3 totals 14 residues. Per germline, CDR1 SQVTM and CDR2 ANQGSEA. The CDR3 DNA sequence: TGCAGCGTTGAACTCGGGGCCCACACAGATACGCAGTGTTTT. Translating it yields CSVELGAHTDTQCF.

In this sample, this clonotype turned up many times. This chain uses TRBV4-1 with TRBJ2-1; 7 bases are a match to TRBD2. There are 18 residues in the CDR3. V dropped 1 base and J dropped 0; count of bases not matched to a gene: 9. Per germline, CDR1 MGHRA and CDR2 YSYEKL. The CDR3 here is CASSQGVVAGASYNEQFF. The CDR3 DNA reads as TGCGCCAGCAGCCAAGGGGTCGTCGCGGGAGCCTCCTACAATGAGCAGTTCTTC.

At least ten counts were recorded for this clonotype. An end of the junction differs from the germline gene, which may be a read error. The rearrangement uses TRBV9 and TRBJ2-2, with TRBD2 as a possible D gene (5 bases). CDR3 length: 14 residues. CDR1 and CDR2 (germline): SGDLS, YYNGEE. DNA for the CDR3: TGTGCCAGCAGCGTAGCCTGGAACACCGGGGAGCTTTTTTTT. Translating gives CASSVAWNTGELFF.

The chain has TRBV24-1 and TRBJ1-2, with a weak D call TRBD1 (5 bases). V lost 3 bases, J lost 5 bases, and 9 bases lay in between. This CDR3 is built from 13 residues. Germline values: CDR1 KGHDR, CDR2 SFDVKD. The CDR3 sequence is CATSDATAYGYTF. The CDR3 DNA follows: TGTGCCACCAGTGATGCGACAGCGTATGGCTACACCTTC.

Remarks on this clonotype: A much larger clonotype is one base distant, so this may be a read error. CDR3 sequence (DNA): TGTGCCACTATTCCTACCACACAGGGGCGGGATCAGCCCCAGCATTTT. This codes for CATIPTTQGRDQPQHF. V is TRBV19 and J is TRBJ1-5; 7 positions match TRBD1. This CDR3 comprises 16 residues. Per germline, CDR1 LNHDA and CDR2 SQIVND (reference sequence). J was trimmed by 5 bases and V by 10 bases; bases with no gene match: 17.

This clonotype was seen repeatedly, ten times or more. The chain links TRBV28 to TRBJ1-2; D gene unclear. Germline CDR1 reads MDHEN; CDR2 reads SYDVKM. The CDR3 runs to 11 residues. Trimming removed 7 bases from V and 6 bases from J, with 9 bases in between. CDR3 region: CASTEINGYTF. The CDR3 coding sequence is TGTGCCAGCACAGAGATTAATGGCTACACCTTC.

The table lists this clonotype with many counts. V gene TRBV29-1 combines with J gene TRBJ2-1, with TRBD2 identical over 9 bases. This CDR3 has 15 amino acids. Per germline, CDR1 SQVTM and CDR2 ANQGSEA. Losses at the gene ends were 4 bases for V and 0 bases for J; bases not matched to a gene: 4. The CDR3 loop reads CSVAYSGSSYNEQFF. The DNA of the CDR3 is TGCAGCGTTGCGTATAGCGGGAGCTCCTACAATGAGCAGTTCTTC.

There are many counts of this clonotype. The V call is TRBV20-1, the J call TRBJ2-3, with TRBD2 matching 13 bases. There are 13 residues in the CDR3. The junction had 4 bases not matched to a gene; V was cut back by 5 bases and J by 8 bases. The germline gives CDR1 DFQATT, CDR2 SNEGSKA (reference sequence). In DNA, the CDR3 is TGCAGTGCTGGACTAGCGGGAGCTAGTACGCAGTATTTT. It specifies CSAGLAGASTQYF.

Many counts were recorded for this clonotype. The V call is TRBV27, the J call TRBJ1-2, with D maybe TRBD1 (6 bases). Trimming cost V 2 bases and J 5 bases, with 9 bases left between them. The CDR3 is 13 amino acids. From germline, CDR1 is MNHEY and CDR2 SMNVEV (reference sequence). The CDR3 spells CASSLTGQYGYTF. For the CDR3, the DNA is TGTGCCAGCAGTTTAACAGGACAGTATGGCTACACCTTC.

The sample holds many counts of this clonotype. The chain uses TRBV4-3 and TRBJ1-5; possibly TRBD1 for D (5 bases). The CDR3 runs to 16 residues. Germline assignment: CDR1 LGHNA and CDR2 YSLEER. Trimming took 4 bases from V and 4 from J, leaving 17 bases between them. CDR3 amino acids: CASSPFLDGGNQPQHF. The CDR3 region has the DNA TGCGCCAGCAGCCCGTTTTTAGACGGGGGAAATCAGCCCCAGCATTTT.